This T cell receptor (beta chain) was captured in a study of graft-versus-host responses after intestinal transplantation. The method was immunoSEQ multiplex PCR; TCRdb's version includes in-frame clones alone and lacks a portion of them. Here the sample spans roughly 97,000 clones, roughly 87% being singletons. As for this clone: Its target is unknown.

Study-level findings and limits: Recipient-marrow GvH clones were detected, some having first appeared in ileum or blood. Maximum circulating GvH clone levels tracked with early post-transplant HvG decreases.

The CDR3 spans 12 residues. Trimming cost V 5 bases and J 6 bases, with 9 bases left between them. Germline V gene sequence: CDR1 KGHSH, CDR2 LQKENI. The sample in question was unstimulated CD4+ T cells sorted from spleen or lymph node cells, obtained before intestinal transplant. The genes are TRBV18 and TRBJ2-3; D gene uncertain. The receptor was derived from a human donor who received an intestinal transplant. The CDR3, as DNA: TGTGCCAGCTCATTCTATCTGGATACGCAGTATTTT. Translated: CASSFYLDTQYF.